This T cell receptor (beta chain) was identified in a study of response to subunit inactivated influenza vaccine. Trimming pared 4 bases from V and 1 base from J, leaving 7 bases between. The CDR3 has 14 amino acids. CDR1 KGHDR and CDR2 SFDVKD come from the germline V gene. Each CDR3 protein is one row after TCRdb ran MiXCR on the RT-PCR reads. The sample yields just under 250,000 distinct CDR3 sequences, 12% seen once. This clonotype was obtained from a man aged 45-65 years who received an inactivated influenza vaccine. This chain links TRBV24-1 with TRBJ2-1, with D perhaps matching TRBD2 (5 bases). Sequencing was performed on non-naive T cells sorted from PBMCs, taken roughly 15 days before vaccination. The CDR3 protein is CATSDSGSYNEQFF. CDR3 in DNA: TGTGCCACCAGTGACTCGGGGTCCTACAATGAGCAGTTCTTC.